Sequencing of this T cell receptor (beta chain) was carried out in a study of T cells in localized non-small cell lung cancer. Study-wide results and caveats: A raised T cell density in blood coincided with lengthier overall survival.

A word on this clone: Its antigen is not identified.

Per germline, CDR1 LGHNA and CDR2 YSLEER. Trimming took 1 base from V and 4 from J, leaving 13 bases between them. The CDR3 has 16 amino acids. The table came from immunoSEQ multiplex PCR; TCRdb's copy has only in-frame clones and leaves some out. The table shows some 12,000 clones, with 70% to 90% occurring only once. The sequenced sample was peripheral blood, obtained before any cancer treatment. The sequence was collected from a male donor aged 60 or over with stage III lung adenocarcinoma. V usage is TRBV4-3 and J usage is TRBJ2-2, with D possibly being TRBD1 (5 bases). The CDR3 protein is CASSQAAGRRTGELFF. CDR3 nucleotide sequence: TGCGCCAGCAGCCAAGCGGCAGGGCGGCGCACCGGGGAGCTGTTTTTT.